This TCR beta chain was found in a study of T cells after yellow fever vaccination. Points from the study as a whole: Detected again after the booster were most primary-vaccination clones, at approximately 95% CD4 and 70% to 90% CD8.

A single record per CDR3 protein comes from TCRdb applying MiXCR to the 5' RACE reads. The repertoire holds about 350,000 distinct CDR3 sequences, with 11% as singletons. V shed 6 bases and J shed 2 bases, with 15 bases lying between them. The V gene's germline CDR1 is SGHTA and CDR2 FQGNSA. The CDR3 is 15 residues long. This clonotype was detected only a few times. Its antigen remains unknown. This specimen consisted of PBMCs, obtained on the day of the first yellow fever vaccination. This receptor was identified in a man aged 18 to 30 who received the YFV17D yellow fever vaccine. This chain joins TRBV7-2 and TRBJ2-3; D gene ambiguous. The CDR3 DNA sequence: TGTGCCAGCAGACTGAGAAGCTTTAACACAGATACGCAGTATTTT. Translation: CASRLRSFNTDTQYF.